The 17 T cell receptor beta chains below were found in one sample sequenced in a study of blood T cell repertoires in COVID-19. Measured with immunoSEQ multiplex PCR; TCRdb has only the in-frame clones, and not every one. Counted here are 280,000 or so clones, 90% occurring once; the ten biggest clones make up about 1.5%. The source material was PBMCs or T cells enriched from blood (not recorded which). These TCRs come from a woman younger than 35 with acute COVID-19.

The gene calls are TRBV3-1 (or the pseudogene TRBV3-2) and TRBJ2-7; possibly TRBD2 for D (6 bases). V was trimmed by 4 bases and J by 6 bases, leaving 19 bases between them. CDR1 and CDR2 from the germline V gene are LGHDT and YNNKEL (reference sequence). The CDR3 is 15 residues long. This CDR3 is CASSPNRLVRGEQYF. The CDR3, as DNA: TGTGCCAGCAGCCCGAACAGACTAGTCCGAGGCGAGCAGTACTTC.

The gene calls are TRBV19 and TRBJ2-7, with D perhaps TRBD2 (6 bases). V lost 5 bases, J lost 0 bases, and 11 bases lay in between. The CDR3 totals 14 residues. Germline V CDR1 and CDR2: LNHDA, SQIVND (reference sequence). CDR3 protein: CASSRDSDSYEQYF. The CDR3 region has the DNA TGTGCCAGTAGTCGGGACTCGGACTCCTACGAGCAGTACTTC.

This chain joins TRBV12-2 and TRBJ2-2; the DNA was not used to check the table's D call, TRBD2. TRBV12-2 has pseudogene status. The CDR3 consists of 15 residues. As DNA, the CDR3 is TGTGCAAGTCGCTTAGCCGGGGGTAGCACCGGGGAGCTGTTTTTT. Its protein product is CASRLAGGSTGELFF.

The chain combines TRBV4-3 with TRBJ1-2; possible D gene TRBD1, 5 bases. The V end was cut by 1 base, the J end by 2 bases, with 8 bases between. Germline CDR1 is LGHNA and CDR2 is YSLEER. The CDR3 loop spans 14 amino acids. The CDR3 DNA follows: TGCGCCAGCAGCCAAGGCGGGGGAAACTATGGCTACACCTTC. Amino acid sequence: CASSQGGGNYGYTF.

This rearrangement joins TRBV11-2 to TRBJ1-3; the D gene is possibly TRBD1 (6 bases). The germline V gene encodes CDR1 SGHAT and CDR2 FQNNGV. V lost 6 bases and J 4 bases, leaving 19 bases between the germline ends. The CDR3 length is 16 residues. The CDR3 coding sequence is TGTGCCAGCAGAGCGATCAGGGGTCAACCCGGAAACACCATATATTTT. Protein sequence: CASRAIRGQPGNTIYF.

This chain joins TRBV7-2 and TRBJ2-3; TRBD2 matches 9 bases. Germline CDR1 and CDR2: SGHTA and FQGNSA. Losses at the gene ends were 1 base for V and 6 bases for J; bases not matched to a gene: 8. The CDR3 has 16 residues. The DNA of the CDR3 is TGTGCCAGCAGCTTAGAGGCTAGCGGGATTGGGGATACGCAGTATTTT. Protein sequence: CASSLEASGIGDTQYF.

The J gene is TRBJ1-2, the V gene TRBV28, with a tentative D call TRBD1 (6 bases). Germline loops: CDR1 MDHEN, CDR2 SYDVKM. V was pared by 9 bases and J by 5 bases, with 22 bases between. This CDR3 has 15 residues. This CDR3 reads CASLDPGGAKYGYTF. The CDR3 coding sequence is TGTGCCAGTCTCGACCCGGGGGGCGCAAAGTATGGCTACACCTTC.

This CDR3 is CSASLAGGRDEQFF. For the CDR3, the DNA is TGCAGTGCTAGTTTAGCGGGAGGGCGCGATGAGCAGTTCTTC. The chain carries TRBV20-1 and TRBJ2-1; 11 positions agree with TRBD2. The V gene end was trimmed by 3 bases and the J gene end by 8 bases; junction bases not matched to a gene: 6. The germline gives CDR1 DFQATT, CDR2 SNEGSKA (reference sequence). The CDR3 length is 14 residues.

The genes are TRBV11-3 and TRBJ2-2; 9 bases match TRBD1. In germline, CDR1 is SGHNT, CDR2 YENEEA. Trimming at V came to 1 base and at J to 5 bases, leaving 2 bases not matched to a gene. This CDR3 has 15 residues. CDR3 sequence: CASSLGTGVTGELFF. CDR3 DNA sequence: TGTGCCAGCAGCTTAGGGACAGGGGTAACCGGGGAGCTGTTTTTT.

The J gene is TRBJ2-1, the V gene TRBV5-1, with 10 bases fitting TRBD2. V trimming: 4 bases; J trimming: 5 bases; junction bases outside the gene matches: 6. Germline V CDR1 and CDR2: SGHRS, YFSETQ. This CDR3 has 15 residues. In DNA form, the CDR3 reads TGCGCCAGCAGCCAGGGGACTAGCGCAAACAATGAGCAGTTCTTC. This translates into CASSQGTSANNEQFF.

This rearrangement joins TRBV28 to TRBJ1-2, with 9 bases aligning to TRBD1. Losses at the gene ends were 6 bases for V and 8 bases for J; bases not matched to a gene: 13. Germline CDR1 and CDR2: MDHEN and SYDVKM. This CDR3 contains 15 residues. In nucleotides, the CDR3 is TGTGCCAGCAGCCCCCAGACAGGGGGACTGAAAGGCTACACCTTC. This encodes CASSPQTGGLKGYTF.

Points on this clone: The sample carries other DNA sequences with the same CDR3. The chain employs TRBV28 and TRBJ1-5, with 9 bases aligning to TRBD1. Germline V gene sequence: CDR1 MDHEN, CDR2 SYDVKM. V lost 6 bases and J lost 6; bases outside the gene matches: 6. This CDR3 has 14 residues. The CDR3 is CASSLTGGRQPQHF. The CDR3 DNA is TGTGCCAGCAGCTTGACAGGGGGTCGTCAGCCCCAGCATTTT.

The chain is built from TRBV5-1 and TRBJ1-3; 8 bases agree with TRBD1. Germline-derived CDR1 and CDR2 are SGHRS and YFSETQ. V dropped 4 bases and J dropped 7; count of bases not matched to a gene: 4. This CDR3 is 13 amino acids long. The CDR3 region is CASSPTGVNTIYF. CDR3 DNA sequence: TGCGCCAGCAGCCCGACAGGGGTTAACACCATATATTTT.

CDR3 nucleotides: TGTGCCAGCACGTCGGCTAGCGGGTCCTACGAGCAGTACTTC. This sequence encodes CASTSASGSYEQYF. The chain employs TRBV6-5 and TRBJ2-7; 8 nucleotides align to TRBD2. The CDR3 runs 14 residues. Germline CDR1 reads MNHEY; CDR2 reads SVGAGI. V lost 7 bases, J lost 1 base, and 6 bases stayed unmatched.

The chain combines TRBV13 with TRBJ1-1; 7 bases fit TRBD1. J was trimmed by 1 base and V by 5 bases; bases with no gene match: 7. The CDR3 is 15 residues long. Germline-derived CDR1 and CDR2 are PRHDT and FYEKMQ (reference sequence). This CDR3 is CASSQQRTGNTEAFF. Here the CDR3 DNA reads TGTGCCAGCAGCCAACAAAGGACAGGGAACACTGAAGCTTTCTTT.

The chain couples TRBV3-1 (or the pseudogene TRBV3-2) to TRBJ1-1; D is perhaps TRBD1 (5 bases). This CDR3 has 14 amino acids. Deletions cut 4 bases from V and 4 bases from J, with 13 bases between. From germline, CDR1 is LGHDT and CDR2 YNNKEL (reference sequence). The CDR3 loop is CASSLTSGATEAFF. In DNA, the CDR3 is TGTGCCAGCAGCCTAACCAGCGGGGCCACTGAAGCTTTCTTT.

The rearrangement links TRBV7-2 to TRBJ2-1; the match to TRBD2 covers 7 bases. CDR1 and CDR2 (germline): SGHTA, FQGNSA. V lost 0 bases and J lost 5; bases outside the gene matches: 4. The CDR3 covers 15 residues. This CDR3 reads CASSLAPLADNEQFF. Here the CDR3 DNA reads TGTGCCAGCAGCTTAGCGCCGCTAGCGGACAATGAGCAGTTCTTC.